This TCR beta chain was recorded in a study of post-analysis software for immune sequencing data. Study-wide results and limits: Controls had lower frequencies than patients of 4 or 5 TRBV segments, which included TRBV5-6, TRBV5-1 and TRBV20-1. Comparison with controls showed significantly lower normalized Chao1 diversity in multiple sclerosis patients.

TCR beta cDNA libraries included unique molecular identifiers. Between roughly 0.95 and 10 million T cells gave rise to some 470,000 cDNA molecules. TCRdb called the PCR reads again in MiXCR, with one record for every CDR3 protein. The table records 750,000 to 900,000 distinct CDR3 sequences, about 45% of them present only once. A note on this clonotype: Its target is unknown.

V was trimmed by 2 bases and J by 9 bases, leaving 17 bases between them. The CDR3 length is 15 residues. Germline values: CDR1 DFQATT, CDR2 SNEGSKA (reference sequence). The TCR originated in a girl aged 10-17 years with multiple sclerosis. The chain links TRBV20-1 to TRBJ1-6; the D gene is possibly TRBD1 (5 bases). Sequencing was done on a sample of blood. The CDR3 here is CSARKGRSGGSPLHF. In nucleotides, the CDR3 is TGCAGTGCTAGAAAAGGACGGTCCGGGGGTTCACCCCTCCACTTT.